This T cell receptor beta chain was sequenced in a study of blood T cell repertoires in COVID-19. Deletions cut 3 bases from V and 1 base from J, with 3 bases between. The CDR3 sequence is 13 residues long. Assay: immunoSEQ multiplex PCR; the TCRdb copy retains only in-frame clones and omits some. The profile shows 200,000 or so clones, about 80% of them singletons. The chain has TRBV12-3 or TRBV12-4 and TRBJ2-2; D gene unclear. The clonotype was recovered from a woman in her thirties who had recovered from COVID-19. Sequencing was carried out using peripheral blood. CDR3 protein: CASSLRNTGELFF. In DNA form, the CDR3 reads TGTGCCAGCAGTTTGAGGAACACCGGGGAGCTGTTTTTT.